This T cell receptor (beta chain) was identified during a study of control samples from healthy donors and cancer patients. The table came from immunoSEQ multiplex PCR; TCRdb's copy has only in-frame clones and leaves some out. Of about 95,000 clones in the sample, around four fifths are singletons; the top ten hold roughly 18%. From germline, CDR1 is SGHTS and CDR2 YDEGEE. This CDR3 contains 15 residues. Trimming removed 4 bases from V and 4 bases from J; junction bases left unmatched: 4. This chain uses TRBV5-8 with TRBJ1-5; TRBD1 agrees at 11 bases. The sequenced sample consisted of blood. This sequence was found in a man aged 30-40 years in good health. The CDR3 loop is CASSLGTGGNQPQHF. The CDR3 coding sequence is TGTGCCAGCAGCCTTGGGACAGGGGGTAATCAGCCCCAGCATTTT. Full variable domain (outside the CDR3, taken from reference TRBV5-8 and TRBJ1-5): EAGVTQSPTHLIKTRGQQATLRCSPISGHTSVYWYQQALGLGLQFLLWYDEGEERNRGNFPPRFSGRQFPNYSSELNVNALELEDSALYLCASSLGTGGNQPQHFGDGTRLSIL.